The 31 T cell receptor beta chains given below trace back to one sample, sequenced in a study of cytomegalovirus exposure and HLA in healthy donors. Both 60 Vbeta primers and 13 Jbeta primers went into the PCR. Method: immunoSEQ multiplex PCR; TCRdb's copy keeps in-frame clones and lacks some. The profile shows approximately 180,000 clones, over 70% of them singletons. Sequenced: PBMCs. These receptors all come from a woman aged 30 to 39 in good health and CMV-seropositive.

The genes are TRBV30 and TRBJ2-3, with D possibly TRBD2 on 5 matching bases. The germline CDR1 and CDR2 sequences are GTSNPN and SVGIG (reference sequence). Trimming pared 1 base from V and 1 base from J, leaving 15 bases between. CDR3 size: 16 residues. CDR3 residues: CAWSASAAVGTDTQYF. In DNA form, the CDR3 reads TGTGCCTGGAGTGCGTCCGCAGCGGTAGGCACAGATACGCAGTATTTT. The complete variable domain, with remaining parts taken from reference TRBV30 and TRBJ2-3, reads SQTIHQWPATLVQPVGSPLSLECTVEGTSNPNLYWYRQAAGRGLQLLFYSVGIGQISSEVPQNLSASRPQDRQFILSSKKLLLSDSGFYLCAWSASAAVGTDTQYFGPGTRLTVL.

On this clone: At one end the junction does not follow the germline gene, possibly because of a read error. The V call is TRBV11-3, the J call TRBJ2-7, with TRBD1 matching 7 bases. The CDR3 sequence is 14 residues long. Germline V gene sequence: CDR1 SGHNT, CDR2 YENEEA. In DNA form, the CDR3 reads TGTGCCAGCAGCTCGAAGTTTAACCGGGACAGCCTAAACTTC. As protein: CASSSKFNRDSLNF.

This clone was seen only a few times. The chain employs TRBV28 and TRBJ2-7, with D maybe TRBD1 (5 bases). This CDR3 spans 13 amino acids. The germline V and J ends were trimmed by 6 bases and 0 bases, with 9 bases remaining between them. CDR1 is MDHEN and CDR2 is SYDVKM in the germline V gene. The chain's CDR3 is CASSVQDSYEQYF. The CDR3 coding sequence is TGTGCCAGCAGCGTACAGGACTCCTACGAGCAGTACTTC.

This clone was seen more than once but under ten times. CDR3 sequence (DNA): TGTGCCAGCAGTGGCCAGGGGGCGTGGACTGAAGCTTTCTTT. Protein sequence: CASSGQGAWTEAFF. The chain carries TRBV2 and TRBJ1-1, with TRBD1 matching 8 bases. CDR3 length: 14 residues. J lost 5 bases, V lost 4 bases, and 6 bases had no gene match. Germline-derived CDR1 and CDR2 are SNHLY and FYNNEI.

The chain combines TRBV15 with TRBJ1-4, with 8 bases that match TRBD1. Germline CDR1 and CDR2: LNHNV and YYDKDF (reference sequence). The J segment lost 3 bases and the V segment lost 3 bases, leaving 0 bases of the junction unmatched. This CDR3 spans 14 amino acids. In DNA form, the CDR3 reads TGTGCCACCAGCAGGGACAGGGCTAATGAAAAACTGTTTTTT. Protein sequence: CATSRDRANEKLFF.

CDR3 bases: TGTGCCAGCAGCAAGGACTGGAGCTCCTACAATGAGCAGTTCTTC. This encodes CASSKDWSSYNEQFF. This rearrangement joins TRBV6-5 to TRBJ2-1, with TRBD2 as a possible D gene (5 bases). With 6 bases removed from V and 0 bases from J, the gap between germline ends came to 12 bases. Germline CDR1 reads MNHEY; CDR2 reads SVGAGI. The CDR3 runs to 15 residues.

The chain links TRBV30 to TRBJ1-2, with D perhaps matching TRBD1 (5 bases). The CDR3 contains 13 residues. V was pared by 4 bases and J by 8 bases, with 17 bases between. The V gene's germline CDR1 is GTSNPN and CDR2 SVGIG (reference sequence). The CDR3 protein is CAWNAQEGSGYTF. The CDR3 DNA follows: TGTGCCTGGAATGCCCAGGAGGGGAGCGGCTACACCTTC.

V is TRBV4-3 and J is TRBJ1-2; TRBD1 matches 7 bases. Germline trimming cut 0 bases from V and 9 bases from J; bases unmatched to any gene: 7. This CDR3 is built from 14 residues. Germline assignment: CDR1 LGHNA and CDR2 YSLEER. For the CDR3, the DNA is TGCGCCAGCAGCCAAGATCTACAGGGACAGAGCTACACCTTC. Translation gives CASSQDLQGQSYTF.

J is TRBJ2-7 and V is TRBV5-4; 8 bases line up with TRBD1. This CDR3 has 13 amino acids. Germline lookup yields CDR1 SGHNT and CDR2 YYREEE (reference sequence). V was clipped by 4 bases and J by 6 bases; unmatched bases: 6. The CDR3 sequence: CASSVQGAGEQYF. For the CDR3, the DNA is TGTGCCAGCAGCGTTCAGGGGGCGGGCGAGCAGTACTTC.

The chain joins TRBV2 to TRBJ2-1, with TRBD1 as a possible D gene (6 bases). Deletions cut 5 bases from V and 7 bases from J, with 21 bases between. Germline CDR1 reads SNHLY; CDR2 reads FYNNEI. The CDR3 consists of 16 residues. The CDR3 here is CASSHPRDNLLNEQFF. The CDR3 DNA follows: TGTGCCAGCAGTCATCCTCGGGACAACCTACTTAATGAGCAGTTCTTC.

The rearrangement joins TRBV28 to TRBJ2-3, with 10 bases fitting TRBD2. The CDR3 extends over 15 amino acids. The V gene end was trimmed by 6 bases and the J gene end by 6 bases; junction bases not matched to a gene: 9. Germline V gene sequence: CDR1 MDHEN, CDR2 SYDVKM. The CDR3 protein is CASRTLAGVGDTQYF. For the CDR3, the DNA is TGTGCCAGCAGGACCCTAGCGGGAGTTGGGGATACGCAGTATTTT.

This clone was detected only a few times. The rearrangement links TRBV9 to TRBJ2-1; D possibly corresponds to TRBD2 (7 bases). Between the trimmed V and J ends, which lost 4 bases and 10 bases, there was a span of 21 bases. The germline gives CDR1 SGDLS, CDR2 YYNGEE. CDR3 length: 15 amino acids. The CDR3 bases are TGTGCCAGCAGCCTGGAGGGACTACAGGGAAGGGAGCAGTTCTTC. It encodes CASSLEGLQGREQFF.

The V call is TRBV28, the J call TRBJ2-2; 9 nucleotides align to TRBD2. The CDR3 is 14 residues long. Looked up from germline, CDR1 is MDHEN and CDR2 is SYDVKM. The ends lost 7 bases at V and 7 bases at J; junction bases unmatched: 7. Here the CDR3 reads CASIMAGGVGELFF. CDR3 sequence (DNA): TGTGCCAGCATTATGGCGGGAGGGGTCGGGGAGCTGTTTTTT.

The genes are TRBV9 and TRBJ1-3; D remains ambiguous. Germline V gene data show CDR1 as SGDLS and CDR2 as YYNGEE. There are 17 residues in the CDR3. V lost 1 base to trimming and J lost 4 bases, with 18 bases between them. CDR3 loop: CASSVTPPTSVGNTIYF. The CDR3, as DNA: TGTGCCAGCAGCGTAACCCCCCCCACCTCAGTAGGAAACACCATATATTTT.

The J gene is TRBJ1-2, the V gene TRBV7-9; no definite D call. The germline V gene has CDR1 SEHNR and CDR2 FQNEAQ (reference sequence). The CDR3 runs to 14 residues. V was cut by 5 bases and J by 4 bases, with 14 bases left in between. CDR3 nucleotide sequence: TGTGCCAGCAGCATGCGAACCGAGCCCTATGGCTACACCTTC. This encodes CASSMRTEPYGYTF.

This clone appeared a few times. The chain has TRBV18 and TRBJ1-1; TRBD1 might be the D (6 bases). The germline gives CDR1 KGHSH, CDR2 LQKENI. This CDR3 spans 15 amino acids. Trimming took off 1 base at V and 2 bases at J, with 11 bases between the two ends. The CDR3 nucleotides read TGTGCCAGCTCACCACAGCCAGGGGCCAACACTGAAGCTTTCTTT. Amino acid sequence: CASSPQPGANTEAFF.

On this clone: Germline and junction disagree at one end, which may indicate a read error. The V and J genes are TRBV30 and TRBJ1-4; no clear D. The V gene's germline CDR1 is GTSNPN and CDR2 SVGIG (reference sequence). This CDR3 has 14 amino acids. This CDR3 reads CVWREAPTNEKLFF. The CDR3 nucleotides are TGTGTCTGGAGAGAGGCCCCCACTAATGAAAAACTGTTTTTT.

The CDR3 DNA is TGCGCCAGCAGCTTGGCAGGGTACAATCAGCCCCAGCATTTT. Translated, it gives CASSLAGYNQPQHF. The rearrangement uses TRBV5-1 and TRBJ1-5; weak D call: TRBD1 (5 bases). Germline CDR1 and CDR2: SGHRS and YFSETQ. V was cut by 0 bases and J by 3 bases, with 7 bases left in between. The CDR3 loop spans 14 amino acids.

J is TRBJ1-4 and V is TRBV2; D remains ambiguous. Trimming removed 3 bases from V and 3 bases from J, with 20 bases in between. The CDR3 contains 18 residues. CDR1 is SNHLY and CDR2 is FYNNEI in the germline V gene. CDR3 sequence (DNA): TGTGCCAGCAGTGATAACGGACTCACCGGAGGTTCTAATGAAAAACTGTTTTTT. This translates into CASSDNGLTGGSNEKLFF.

The V gene is TRBV4-2, the J gene TRBJ2-5; 10 nucleotides match TRBD2. V lost 0 bases and J lost 1; bases outside the gene matches: 8. Germline CDR1 is LGHNA and CDR2 is YNFKEQ. This CDR3 comprises 18 residues. Written as DNA, the CDR3 is TGTGCCAGCAGCCAAGATCTTAGCGGGAGGCTCCTCCAAGAGACCCAGTACTTC. Protein sequence: CASSQDLSGRLLQETQYF.

This clone came up a few times. The V gene is TRBV19, the J gene TRBJ2-7, with D perhaps TRBD2 (6 bases). This CDR3 is 14 amino acids long. V lost 7 bases and J 2 bases, leaving 15 bases between the germline ends. Germline V gene lookup returns CDR1 LNHDA and CDR2 SQIVND (reference sequence). The CDR3 DNA sequence: TGTGCCAGTAACCCCTCTCGGGGGACCTACGAGCAGTACTTC. This translates into CASNPSRGTYEQYF.

In nucleotides, the CDR3 is TGTGCCAGCAGTCCTTCAGACAGGGCAAGGAATCAGCCCCAGCATTTT. Protein: CASSPSDRARNQPQHF. The chain couples TRBV27 to TRBJ1-5, with 7 bases matching TRBD1. The ends lost 5 bases at V and 4 bases at J; junction bases unmatched: 11. Per germline, CDR1 MNHEY and CDR2 SMNVEV (reference sequence). This CDR3 spans 16 amino acids.

This rearrangement joins TRBV6-7 to TRBJ2-1, with 7 bases identical to TRBD2. TRBV6-7 qualifies as an ORF whose function is uncertain. J gave up 0 bases and V 1 base, and 9 bases lay outside the gene matches. CDR3 length: 18 amino acids. CDR3 sequence reads: CASSYYRGLAASYNEQFF. Here the CDR3 DNA reads TGTGCCAGCAGTTACTACCGGGGCCTAGCGGCCTCCTACAATGAGCAGTTCTTC.

The chain links TRBV18 to TRBJ1-5, with a possible D match to TRBD1 (5 bases). V was cut by 2 bases and J by 6 bases, with 11 bases left in between. This CDR3 is 14 amino acids long. From germline, CDR1 is KGHSH and CDR2 LQKENI. The CDR3 spells CASSPGGGSQPQHF. CDR3 DNA sequence: TGTGCCAGCTCACCAGGGGGGGGATCTCAGCCCCAGCATTTT. Supplemented by reference TRBV18 and TRBJ1-5, the full variable domain reads NAGVMQNPRHLVRRRGQEARLRCSPMKGHSHVYWYRQLPEEGLKFMVYLQKENIIDESGMPKERFSAEFPKEGPSILRIQQVVRGDSAAYFCASSPGGGSQPQHFGDGTRLSIL.

This clone has just a few counts. This CDR3 reads CASSLPLAGDRDTQYF. Written as DNA, the CDR3 is TGCGCCAGCAGCCTTCCACTAGCGGGAGATCGAGATACGCAGTATTTT. V and J are TRBV5-1 and TRBJ2-3, with 11 bases fitting TRBD2. V dropped 4 bases and J dropped 5; count of bases not matched to a gene: 9. The length of the CDR3 is 16 residues. Germline V gives CDR1 SGHRS, CDR2 YFSETQ. Full variable domain (outside the CDR3, taken from reference TRBV5-1 and TRBJ2-3): KAGVTQTPRYLIKTRGQQVTLSCSPISGHRSVSWYQQTPGQGLQFLFEYFSETQRNKGNFPGRFSGRQFSNSRSEMNVSTLELGDSALYLCASSLPLAGDRDTQYFGPGTRLTVL.

V usage is TRBV6-1 and J usage is TRBJ1-1; D is unresolved. The CDR3 extends over 15 amino acids. V was cut by 6 bases and J by 4 bases, with 18 bases left in between. The germline V gene encodes CDR1 MNHNS and CDR2 SASEGT. CDR3 region: CASSLEGISRTEAFF. The CDR3 bases are TGTGCCAGCAGCCTGGAGGGCATTAGCCGCACTGAAGCTTTCTTT.

V usage is TRBV6-4 and J usage is TRBJ2-1; 7 bases are a match to TRBD2. This CDR3 is built from 14 residues. Germline loops: CDR1 MRHNA, CDR2 SNTAGT. V shed 4 bases, J shed 2 bases, and the junction held 2 bases outside the gene matches. This CDR3 reads CASSASGAYNEQFF. The CDR3 DNA is TGTGCCAGCAGTGCTAGCGGAGCCTACAATGAGCAGTTCTTC.

DNA for the CDR3: TGTGCCAGCAGCTTGGAAGCGGGAGATGTAACCGGGGAGCTGTTTTTT. Amino acids: CASSLEAGDVTGELFF. The chain employs TRBV5-4 and TRBJ2-2; 8 positions match TRBD2. V lost 0 bases and J lost 5; bases outside the gene matches: 6. Germline V gives CDR1 SGHNT, CDR2 YYREEE (reference sequence). The CDR3 is made up of 16 amino acids.

The chain employs TRBV28 and TRBJ2-3, with TRBD2 matching 10 bases. Trimming removed 4 bases from V and 7 bases from J; junction bases left unmatched: 11. CDR3 size: 16 residues. Germline CDR1 is MDHEN and CDR2 is SYDVKM. CDR3 nucleotide sequence: TGTGCCAGCAGTTCCTTCCTAGCGGGAGAACAAAATACGCAGTATTTT. Translation: CASSSFLAGEQNTQYF.

This chain's CDR3 is CASSVLSGRADNEQFF. The CDR3 DNA reads TGTGCCAGCAGTGTTCTTAGCGGGAGGGCCGACAATGAGCAGTTCTTC. J is TRBJ2-1 and V is TRBV6-4; 11 bases map to TRBD2. Germline values: CDR1 MRHNA, CDR2 SNTAGT. With V trimmed by 4 bases and J by 5 bases, 7 bases remained unmatched. The CDR3 totals 16 residues.

V gene TRBV9 combines with J gene TRBJ2-5, with 8 positions matching TRBD2. The CDR3 is 16 amino acids. Looked up from germline, CDR1 is SGDLS and CDR2 is YYNGEE. The V gene end was trimmed by 0 bases and the J gene end by 4 bases; junction bases not matched to a gene: 8. The CDR3 DNA follows: TGTGCCAGCAGCGTAGGAGCGGGAGCGGTTGGAGAGACCCAGTACTTC. Protein: CASSVGAGAVGETQYF.